The present TCR beta chain was sequenced within a study of low-dose radiotherapy and immunotherapy resistance in tumors. Whole-study context: Ipilimumab 1 mg/kg every six weeks, together with nivolumab 240 mg every two weeks, was given intravenously to patients.

Primers used for first-strand cDNA, a TRAV- and TRBV-specific set, covered both alpha and beta chains. TCR amplification used about 18 PCR cycles, a constant-region primer and a V-primer adapter. Through in vitro transcription, the mRNA that had been isolated was amplified. TCRdb processed the reads anew with MiXCR; each CDR3 protein has one entry. Of 55,000 to 65,000 distinct CDR3 sequences in the sample, 26% were seen once. Time point defined: before trial treatment. V shed 1 base and J shed 4 bases, with 11 bases lying between them. Germline V lookup: CDR1 LGHNT, CDR2 FRNRAP. There are 15 residues in the CDR3.

Sequences were derived from PBMCs, sampled before treatment. The receptor's source is a male donor with rectosigmoid adenocarcinoma. This rearrangement joins TRBV12-5 to TRBJ2-1; D gene uncertain. The DNA of the CDR3 is TGTGCTAGTGGTTTGGGGGTCGAAGGGTACAATGAGCAGTTCTTC. Amino acids: CASGLGVEGYNEQFF. The whole variable domain, filled in from reference TRBV12-5 and TRBJ2-1, reads DARVTQTPRHKVTEMGQEVTMRCQPILGHNTVFWYRQTMMQGLELLAYFRNRAPLDDSGMPKDRFSAEMPDATLATLKIQPSEPRDSAVYFCASGLGVEGYNEQFFGPGTRLTVL.